Ten or more counts support the clone carrying this TCR beta chain. The antigen is undetermined. Trimming cost V 2 bases and J 7 bases, with 11 bases left between them. Germline loops: CDR1 SGHTA, CDR2 FQGTGA. The CDR3 runs 13 residues. The data originate from a study of T cell repertoires in cytomegalovirus infection. Study overall: Public TCR beta signatures marked donors with CMV infection and the matching HLA. The study's findings and limits: HLA-C-restricted CMV clonotypes gave the most frequent clonotype in two of eight donors.

In TCRdb, the reads were re-called with MiXCR into one record per CDR3 protein. The table lists a few hundred thousand distinct CDR3 sequences, roughly 15% of them singletons. This chain joins TRBV7-3 and TRBJ1-1; D is unresolved. The sequence derives from a human donor in good health (CMV status not recorded). Some clones in this sample may be carry-over from other donors' samples. The source material was PBMCs. CDR3 nucleotide sequence: TGTGCCAGCAGCTTAGACGAGATCAGTGAAGCTTTCTTT. Residues: CASSLDEISEAFF.